Listed below are T cell receptor beta chains from one sample, sequenced in a study of regulatory T cells in long-lasting Graves disease. Each CDR3 protein gets one entry after TCRdb re-called the multiplex PCR reads with MiXCR. The repertoire includes under 300,000 distinct CDR3 sequences, approximately 20% of them detected once, and around 15% sits in the top ten. Another study also made use of these data, one on T cells in Graves' hyperthyroidism and ophthalmopathy.

Sequencing was performed on peripheral blood mononuclear cells (PBMCs), taken at new diagnosis, from a patient treated with antithyroid drugs. The receptor set was obtained from a woman younger than 45 with Graves disease. Both conserved end residues are part of each CDR3. Fields, in order: V gene, D gene, clone size, J gene, CDR3 protein, CDR3 DNA. A D gene is named only where the DNA matches it firmly. Some rows have no size entry. The others give once, few or many, or a class for an expanded clone.

v_call: TRBV20-1
d_call: NA
clone_size: NA
j_call: TRBJ2-7
cdr3_aa: CSASTTDSYEQYF
cdr3_nt: TGCAGTGCTTCTACGACGGACTCCTACGAGCAGTACTTC

v_call: TRBV19
d_call: NA
clone_size: once
j_call: TRBJ1-5
cdr3_aa: CASSWGIQINQPQHF
cdr3_nt: TGTGCCAGTAGTTGGGGGATACAAATCAATCAGCCCCAGCATTTT

v_call: TRBV15
d_call: NA
clone_size: many
j_call: TRBJ1-6
cdr3_aa: CATSSPAYNSPLHF
cdr3_nt: TGTGCCACCAGCAGTCCAGCTTATAATTCACCCCTCCACTTT

v_call: TRBV9
d_call: NA
clone_size: NA
j_call: TRBJ1-3
cdr3_aa: CASRSRGAGNTIYF
cdr3_nt: TGTGCCAGCAGATCTAGGGGCGCTGGAAACACCATATATTTT

v_call: TRBV20-1
d_call: NA
clone_size: many
j_call: TRBJ2-1
cdr3_aa: CSAPPWGDDNEQFF
cdr3_nt: TGCAGTGCGCCTCCCTGGGGCGATGACAATGAGCAGTTCTTC

v_call: TRBV5-6
d_call: TRBD2
clone_size: many
j_call: TRBJ2-7
cdr3_aa: CASSPDGGAYFEQYF
cdr3_nt: TGTGCCAGCAGCCCGGACGGGGGGGCGTACTTCGAGCAGTACTTC

v_call: TRBV12-5
d_call: TRBD1
clone_size: NA
j_call: TRBJ1-2
cdr3_aa: CASGPYPRGLGYTF
cdr3_nt: TGTGCTAGTGGTCCGTACCCCAGGGGGCTCGGCTACACCTTC

v_call: TRBV2
d_call: TRBD2
clone_size: many
j_call: TRBJ2-2
cdr3_aa: CASSEATSGNGELFF
cdr3_nt: TGTGCCAGCAGTGAAGCGACTAGCGGGAACGGGGAGCTGTTTTTT

v_call: TRBV20-1
d_call: TRBD2
clone_size: NA
j_call: TRBJ2-3
cdr3_aa: CSATTSGADTQYF
cdr3_nt: TGCAGTGCCACTACTAGCGGGGCAGATACGCAGTATTTT

v_call: TRBV20-1
d_call: NA
clone_size: many
j_call: TRBJ1-3
cdr3_aa: CSAIEGMAGNTIYF
cdr3_nt: TGCAGTGCGATAGAGGGCATGGCTGGAAACACCATATATTTT

v_call: TRBV11-2
d_call: TRBD1
clone_size: NA
j_call: TRBJ2-1
cdr3_aa: CASSPGQQSNEQFF
cdr3_nt: TGTGCCAGCAGCCCGGGACAGCAGTCGAATGAGCAGTTCTTC

v_call: TRBV27
d_call: NA
clone_size: few
j_call: TRBJ2-5
cdr3_aa: CASSSYRDSPSGAQYF
cdr3_nt: TGTGCCAGCAGTTCGTACCGGGACAGCCCCTCGGGGGCCCAGTACTTC

v_call: TRBV7-2
d_call: TRBD1
clone_size: many
j_call: TRBJ1-6
cdr3_aa: CASSRGFTGDSPLHF
cdr3_nt: TGTGCCAGCAGCCGTGGATTTACAGGGGACTCACCCCTCCACTTT

v_call: TRBV11-1
d_call: NA
clone_size: many
j_call: TRBJ1-2
cdr3_aa: CASSLDGGGYTF
cdr3_nt: TGTGCCAGCAGCTTAGACGGGGGTGGCTACACCTTC

v_call: TRBV29-1
d_call: NA
clone_size: NA
j_call: TRBJ2-7
cdr3_aa: CSVALEPSRTGKQYF
cdr3_nt: TGCAGCGTGGCGCTGGAGCCTTCTCGGACCGGCAAGCAGTACTTC

v_call: TRBV6-1
d_call: TRBD2
clone_size: many
j_call: TRBJ2-7
cdr3_aa: CASSEGTSGVYEQYF
cdr3_nt: TGTGCCAGCAGTGAAGGGACTAGCGGGGTCTACGAGCAGTACTTC

v_call: TRBV18
d_call: NA
clone_size: medium-sized
j_call: TRBJ2-7
cdr3_aa: CASSPPSRGVNEQYF
cdr3_nt: TGTGCCAGCTCACCACCGAGCAGGGGCGTCAACGAGCAGTACTTC

v_call: TRBV20-1
d_call: NA
clone_size: many
j_call: TRBJ1-5
cdr3_aa: CSAGLTTNQPQHF
cdr3_nt: TGCAGTGCTGGATTGACTACCAATCAGCCCCAGCATTTT

v_call: TRBV11-2
d_call: NA
clone_size: many
j_call: TRBJ2-1
cdr3_aa: CASSLVGDSYNEQFF
cdr3_nt: TGTGCCAGCAGCTTAGTTGGGGACTCCTACAATGAGCAGTTCTTC

v_call: TRBV25-1
d_call: TRBD1
clone_size: many
j_call: TRBJ2-1
cdr3_aa: CASSDTGGSGNEQFF
cdr3_nt: TGTGCCAGCAGCGACACAGGGGGCAGCGGCAATGAGCAGTTCTTC

v_call: TRBV3-1
d_call: NA
clone_size: many
j_call: TRBJ1-5
cdr3_aa: CASSQDVRINSNQPQHF
cdr3_nt: TGTGCCAGCAGCCAAGACGTCCGCATTAATAGCAATCAGCCCCAGCATTTT

v_call: TRBV5-4
d_call: TRBD1
clone_size: NA
j_call: TRBJ1-1
cdr3_aa: CASSREGTGSIRAFF
cdr3_nt: TGTGCCAGCAGCCGTGAGGGGACAGGGTCGATTAGAGCTTTCTTT

v_call: TRBV18
d_call: NA
clone_size: NA
j_call: TRBJ2-5
cdr3_aa: CASSGLTQETQYF
cdr3_nt: TGTGCCAGCTCCGGGCTCACTCAAGAGACCCAGTACTTC

v_call: TRBV6-1
d_call: NA
clone_size: NA
j_call: TRBJ2-6
cdr3_aa: CASSSGRDFSTSGANVLTF
cdr3_nt: TGTGCCAGCAGCTCCGGCCGGGACTTTTCCACCTCTGGGGCCAACGTCCTGACTTTC

v_call: TRBV7-2
d_call: NA
clone_size: many
j_call: TRBJ1-2
cdr3_aa: CASSSQVNYGYTF
cdr3_nt: TGTGCCAGCAGTTCACAGGTTAACTATGGCTACACCTTC

v_call: TRBV11-2
d_call: TRBD1
clone_size: NA
j_call: TRBJ1-1
cdr3_aa: CASSFPGTGGLTEAFF
cdr3_nt: TGTGCCAGCAGCTTCCCCGGGACAGGGGGCCTCACTGAAGCTTTCTTT

v_call: TRBV12-5
d_call: TRBD2
clone_size: many
j_call: TRBJ2-1
cdr3_aa: CASGLTRTSGGPNEQFF
cdr3_nt: TGTGCTAGTGGTTTGACGAGGACTAGCGGGGGTCCTAATGAGCAGTTCTTC